These 32 T cell receptor beta chains were all obtained from the same sample, sequenced in a study of ipilimumab plus nivolumab after autologous stem cell transplantation. Assay: immunoSEQ multiplex PCR; the TCRdb copy retains only in-frame clones and omits some. The sample includes about 17,000 clones, approximately 79% of them seen just once. Sequenced material: PBMCs, taken in a trial of ipilimumab plus nivolumab as post-transplant consolidation. These receptors came from a male donor with diffuse large B-cell lymphoma.

The V and J genes are TRBV28 and TRBJ2-3; 12 bases agree with TRBD2. The ends lost 8 bases at V and 4 bases at J; junction bases unmatched: 4. The length of the CDR3 is 14 residues. Per germline, CDR1 MDHEN and CDR2 SYDVKM. The CDR3 sequence: CASFSSGGADTQYF. CDR3 bases: TGTGCCAGCTTCTCTAGCGGGGGGGCAGATACGCAGTATTTT.

V and J are TRBV10-3 and TRBJ2-3; 7 bases agree with TRBD1. Germline CDR1 and CDR2: ENHRY and SYGVKD. The CDR3 is 13 amino acids. With V trimmed by 8 bases and J by 5 bases, 7 bases remained unmatched. The CDR3 coding sequence is TGTGCCATCTTAGGACAGGCCGGAGATACGCAGTATTTT. This translates into CAILGQAGDTQYF.

The J gene is TRBJ1-6, the V gene TRBV30; 8 bases map to TRBD1. The CDR3 spans 16 residues. Germline CDR1 and CDR2: GTSNPN and SVGIG (reference sequence). With 2 bases clipped from V and 8 bases from J, the junction kept 11 bases outside the gene matches. The CDR3 coding sequence is TGTGCCTGGAGTCAGCCAGGGACAGGAGGCGATTCACCCCTCCACTTT. Protein: CAWSQPGTGGDSPLHF. Full variable domain (missing parts from reference TRBV30 and TRBJ1-6): SQTIHQWPATLVQPVGSPLSLECTVEGTSNPNLYWYRQAAGRGLQLLFYSVGIGQISSEVPQNLSASRPQDRQFILSSKKLLLSDSGFYLCAWSQPGTGGDSPLHFGNGTRLTVT.

The chain combines TRBV19 with TRBJ2-1; weak D call: TRBD1 (6 bases). V was pared by 3 bases and J by 9 bases, with 9 bases between. This CDR3 comprises 12 residues. The germline V gene encodes CDR1 LNHDA and CDR2 SQIVND (reference sequence). CDR3 sequence reads: CASSILGGEQFF. DNA of the CDR3: TGTGCCAGTAGTATCCTAGGGGGTGAGCAGTTCTTC.

CDR3 sequence reads: CSVERDTSPDTQYF. The CDR3 nucleotides are TGCAGCGTTGAAAGGGACACGTCGCCAGATACGCAGTATTTT. This chain uses TRBV29-1 with TRBJ2-3; a weak D match, TRBD1 (6 bases). CDR1 and CDR2 from the germline V gene are SQVTM and ANQGSEA. The CDR3 is 14 amino acids. Trimming pared 2 bases from V and 4 bases from J, leaving 13 bases between.

This clone was observed once. The chain employs TRBV12-5 and TRBJ2-1, with TRBD2 identical over 7 bases. Germline trimming cut 3 bases from V and 1 base from J; bases unmatched to any gene: 6. The germline V gene encodes CDR1 LGHNT and CDR2 FRNRAP. The CDR3 sequence is 16 residues long. CDR3 sequence: CASGLSLGGSYNEQFF. CDR3 DNA sequence: TGTGCTAGTGGTTTATCCTTGGGGGGGTCCTACAATGAGCAGTTCTTC.

This clone was recorded once. J is TRBJ2-4 and V is TRBV5-4, with TRBD2 identical over 8 bases. This CDR3 has 12 amino acids. With 7 bases clipped from V and 11 bases from J, the junction kept 8 bases outside the gene matches. CDR1 and CDR2 (germline): SGHNT, YYREEE (reference sequence). Here the CDR3 reads CASGQRGSVQYF. The CDR3 DNA reads TGTGCCAGCGGCCAGCGGGGGAGCGTTCAGTACTTC.

V gene TRBV5-6 combines with J gene TRBJ1-1; TRBD1 matches 7 bases. Germline V CDR1 and CDR2: SGHDT, YYEEEE. The CDR3 covers 13 residues. V shed 7 bases and J 5 bases; nucleotides not matched to a gene: 8. The CDR3 loop is CASPGGGRTEAFF. CDR3 nucleotides: TGTGCCAGCCCAGGGGGGGGGCGGACTGAAGCTTTCTTT.

A word on this clone: This sample also contains other DNA sequences that code for the same CDR3. V usage is TRBV5-4 and J usage is TRBJ2-3; unclear D gene. Trimming cost V 3 bases and J 0 bases, with 2 bases left between them. The CDR3 is made up of 12 amino acids. Germline CDR1 is SGHNT and CDR2 is YYREEE (reference sequence). In DNA, the CDR3 is TGTGCCAGCAGCTCCAGCACAGATACGCAGTATTTT. Translated: CASSSSTDTQYF.

This clone was detected only a few times. V and J are TRBV19 and TRBJ1-5, with D unclear. The CDR3 contains 14 residues. V was pared by 1 base and J by 8 bases, with 12 bases between. Per the germline V gene, CDR1 is LNHDA and CDR2 is SQIVND (reference sequence). DNA for the CDR3: TGTGCCAGTAGTATAGTTGACCCCGGTAAGCCCCAGCATTTT. Protein product: CASSIVDPGKPQHF.

This clone was counted only a few times. The V call is TRBV21-1, the J call TRBJ2-3. TRBV21-1 is described as a pseudogene. The CDR3 covers 10 residues. CDR3 loop: CASSTDTQYF. CDR3 in DNA: TGTGCCAGCAGCACAGATACGCAGTATTTT.

The J gene is TRBJ2-3, the V gene TRBV9; D is unclear. This CDR3 comprises 13 residues. CDR1 is SGDLS, CDR2 YYNGEE, per germline. The V end lost 0 bases, the J end lost 5 bases, and 7 bases lay between the germline ends. The CDR3 DNA sequence: TGTGCCAGCAGCGTAGAGGTCCAAGATACGCAGTATTTT. Its protein product is CASSVEVQDTQYF.

V usage is TRBV29-1 and J usage is TRBJ2-5, with 10 bases matching TRBD1. Germline V gene sequence: CDR1 SQVTM, CDR2 ANQGSEA. V gave up 7 bases and J gave up 5 bases; unmatched junction bases: 10. This CDR3 is built from 14 residues. CDR3 in DNA: TGCAGCGGTAAACTCGGGACAGGGGATGAGACCCAGTACTTC. Protein: CSGKLGTGDETQYF.

The chain employs TRBV19 and TRBJ1-1, with D possibly TRBD1 on 6 matching bases. CDR1 is LNHDA, CDR2 SQIVND, per germline (reference sequence). V lost 4 bases and J 4 bases, leaving 16 bases between the germline ends. This CDR3 has 15 amino acids. DNA for the CDR3: TGTGCCAGTAGTACTCGACAGGTGACGAGCACTGAAGCTTTCTTT. Its translation: CASSTRQVTSTEAFF.

A word on this clone: An end of the junction does not agree with germline; a read error may underlie this. The CDR3 here is CASSPTLSGSSYNEQFF. CDR3 nucleotides: TGTGCTAGCAGCCCTACCCTTAGCGGGAGCTCCTACAATGAGCAGTTCTTC. The rearrangement links TRBV7-7 to TRBJ2-1; 9 bases align to TRBD2. From germline, CDR1 is SSHAT and CDR2 FNYEAQ (reference sequence). The CDR3 runs 17 residues.

The V gene is TRBV12-5, the J gene TRBJ2-3, with TRBD1 matching 7 bases. V was clipped by 7 bases and J by 3 bases; unmatched bases: 1. Looked up from germline, CDR1 is LGHNT and CDR2 is FRNRAP. The CDR3 totals 12 residues. CDR3 sequence: CASAGGTDTQYF. CDR3 nucleotide sequence: TGTGCTAGTGCAGGGGGTACAGATACGCAGTATTTT. Variable domain in full (rest from reference TRBV12-5 and TRBJ2-3): DARVTQTPRHKVTEMGQEVTMRCQPILGHNTVFWYRQTMMQGLELLAYFRNRAPLDDSGMPKDRFSAEMPDATLATLKIQPSEPRDSAVYFCASAGGTDTQYFGPGTRLTVL.

This clone was found once. J is TRBJ2-7 and V is TRBV15; 7 bases match TRBD2. The CDR3 is made up of 17 amino acids. V trimming: 3 bases; J trimming: 1 base; junction bases outside the gene matches: 12. The V gene's germline CDR1 is LNHNV and CDR2 YYDKDF (reference sequence). This CDR3 reads CATSRGLGGTESYEQYF. The CDR3 bases are TGTGCCACCAGCAGGGGACTGGGGGGGACGGAATCCTACGAGCAGTACTTC.

CDR3 coding DNA: TGTGCCAGCAGCTTAGTACAAGCAGGGCACTTTACTAACTATGGCTACACCTTC. As protein: CASSLVQAGHFTNYGYTF. The chain links TRBV7-2 to TRBJ1-2, with D possibly matching TRBD1 (5 bases). CDR1 SGHTA and CDR2 FQGNSA come from the germline V gene. V was shortened by 1 base and J by 0 bases, with 18 bases between the two germline ends. The CDR3 loop spans 18 amino acids.

V gene TRBV11-3 combines with J gene TRBJ2-2, with 9 bases lining up with TRBD2. This CDR3 spans 20 amino acids. V trimming: 0 bases; J trimming: 1 base; junction bases outside the gene matches: 12. The V gene's germline CDR1 is SGHNT and CDR2 YENEEA. CDR3 coding DNA: TGTGCCAGCAGCTTAGATAGTTGGAATAGCGGGAGAGGGAACACCGGGGAGCTGTTTTTT. This codes for CASSLDSWNSGRGNTGELFF.

The chain employs TRBV20-1 and TRBJ2-1; D is ambiguous. Germline CDR1 DFQATT, CDR2 SNEGSKA (reference sequence). The CDR3 spans 11 residues. The V gene lost 6 bases and the J gene lost 7 bases, with 10 bases spanning the gap. CDR3 bases: TGCAGTGCGAGCCGGGCGAATGAGCAGTTCTTC. Residues: CSASRANEQFF.

This clone was picked up a small number of times. The chain carries TRBV27 and TRBJ2-2; tentative D call: TRBD1 (6 bases). Germline loops: CDR1 MNHEY, CDR2 SMNVEV (reference sequence). V lost 0 bases and J 13 bases, leaving 12 bases between the germline ends. The CDR3 has 13 amino acids. The CDR3 spells CASSLSQGSTLFF. In DNA, the CDR3 is TGTGCCAGCAGTTTATCACAGGGAAGTACGCTGTTTTTT.

J is TRBJ1-1 and V is TRBV18; D unresolved. This CDR3 has 16 residues. V lost 0 bases to trimming and J lost 0 bases, with 11 bases between them. Germline CDR1 KGHSH, CDR2 LQKENI. CDR3 protein: CASSPPNGRVNTEAFF. The CDR3 DNA reads TGTGCCAGCTCACCACCGAATGGACGGGTGAACACTGAAGCTTTCTTT. Drawing the rest from reference TRBV18 and TRBJ1-1, the complete variable domain is NAGVMQNPRHLVRRRGQEARLRCSPMKGHSHVYWYRQLPEEGLKFMVYLQKENIIDESGMPKERFSAEFPKEGPSILRIQQVVRGDSAAYFCASSPPNGRVNTEAFFGQGTRLTVV.

Sample share makes this clone medium-sized. The V and J genes are TRBV7-9 and TRBJ1-4, with D maybe TRBD1 (6 bases). The ends were cut back, 1 base at V and 6 bases at J, with 15 bases in the middle. CDR1 and CDR2 from the germline V gene are SEHNR and FQNEAQ (reference sequence). CDR3 length: 16 amino acids. CDR3 DNA sequence: TGTGCCAGCAGCTTAGGAAGCTACAGGGTGGATGAAAAACTGTTTTTT. Protein product: CASSLGSYRVDEKLFF.

The chain couples TRBV11-3 to TRBJ1-1; a weak D match, TRBD1 (5 bases). V was pared by 1 base and J by 1 base, with 7 bases between. This CDR3 comprises 14 residues. CDR1 and CDR2 (germline): SGHNT, YENEEA. The CDR3 loop reads CASSLGTGNTEAFF. For the CDR3, the DNA is TGTGCCAGCAGCTTAGGTACAGGGAACACTGAAGCTTTCTTT.

This clone was recorded a few times. The chain combines TRBV5-6 with TRBJ1-2; D gene ambiguous. There are 15 residues in the CDR3. V dropped 0 bases and J dropped 4 bases, with 13 bases sitting between them. The germline V gene has CDR1 SGHDT and CDR2 YYEEEE. CDR3 protein: CASSLGGGVIYGYTF. Here the CDR3 DNA reads TGTGCCAGCAGCTTGGGGGGAGGCGTGATCTATGGCTACACCTTC.

The chain joins TRBV5-1 to TRBJ1-2; no firm D call. The CDR3 spans 14 residues. Germline V gene sequence: CDR1 SGHRS, CDR2 YFSETQ. V was cut by 4 bases and J by 8 bases, with 18 bases left in between. For the CDR3, the DNA is TGCGCCAGCAGCGAAGAGCAGCCGGCCGGCGGCTACACCTTC. Translation gives CASSEEQPAGGYTF.

The rearrangement joins TRBV6-5 to TRBJ1-1; D unclear. V was clipped by 4 bases and J by 1 base, with 7 bases between them. CDR1 is MNHEY and CDR2 is SVGAGI in the germline V gene. The CDR3 contains 13 residues. CDR3 in DNA: TGTGCCAGCAGTTTCGCTCCGAACACTGAAGCTTTCTTT. Its translation is CASSFAPNTEAFF.

The chain employs TRBV5-1 and TRBJ2-2; D possibly corresponds to TRBD2 (5 bases). V dropped 0 bases and J dropped 5 bases, with 11 bases sitting between them. This CDR3 region has 15 residues. In germline, CDR1 is SGHRS, CDR2 YFSETQ. The CDR3 sequence is CASSLVLGGTGELFF. The CDR3 bases are TGCGCCAGCAGCTTGGTACTAGGCGGGACCGGGGAGCTGTTTTTT.

This clone was found a few times. The chain couples TRBV7-3 to TRBJ2-3; 7 bases match TRBD2. V dropped 5 bases and J dropped 0; count of bases not matched to a gene: 5. Per germline, CDR1 SGHTA and CDR2 FQGTGA. The CDR3 is made up of 15 amino acids. Here the CDR3 DNA reads TGTGCCAGCAGCCGACTAGCCCTGAGCACAGATACGCAGTATTTT. Its translation: CASSRLALSTDTQYF.

The chain is built from TRBV7-2 and TRBJ2-1, with D perhaps TRBD1 (5 bases). Trimming took 3 bases from V and 12 from J, leaving 21 bases between them. Looked up from germline, CDR1 is SGHTA and CDR2 is FQGNSA. The length of the CDR3 is 15 residues. The CDR3 bases are TGTGCCAGCAGCTTGGATGGATTAGGGGTCCGTGGGCAGTTCTTC. Amino acid sequence: CASSLDGLGVRGQFF.

The chain couples TRBV6-1 to TRBJ1-1, with D uncertain. Looked up from germline, CDR1 is MNHNS and CDR2 is SASEGT. The CDR3 extends over 13 amino acids. In DNA, the CDR3 is TGTGCTTCTCAAACCAGGCAGGAAACTGAAGCTTTCTTT. Residues: CASQTRQETEAFF.

The genes are TRBV19 and TRBJ2-4; 7 bases map to TRBD2. The CDR3 has 15 residues. CDR1 is LNHDA and CDR2 is SQIVND in the germline V gene (reference sequence). Trimming cost V 5 bases and J 6 bases; bases outside gene matches: 10. The CDR3 sequence: CASSARESELNIQYF. The CDR3 DNA follows: TGTGCCAGTAGTGCGCGGGAGTCCGAACTAAACATTCAGTACTTC.